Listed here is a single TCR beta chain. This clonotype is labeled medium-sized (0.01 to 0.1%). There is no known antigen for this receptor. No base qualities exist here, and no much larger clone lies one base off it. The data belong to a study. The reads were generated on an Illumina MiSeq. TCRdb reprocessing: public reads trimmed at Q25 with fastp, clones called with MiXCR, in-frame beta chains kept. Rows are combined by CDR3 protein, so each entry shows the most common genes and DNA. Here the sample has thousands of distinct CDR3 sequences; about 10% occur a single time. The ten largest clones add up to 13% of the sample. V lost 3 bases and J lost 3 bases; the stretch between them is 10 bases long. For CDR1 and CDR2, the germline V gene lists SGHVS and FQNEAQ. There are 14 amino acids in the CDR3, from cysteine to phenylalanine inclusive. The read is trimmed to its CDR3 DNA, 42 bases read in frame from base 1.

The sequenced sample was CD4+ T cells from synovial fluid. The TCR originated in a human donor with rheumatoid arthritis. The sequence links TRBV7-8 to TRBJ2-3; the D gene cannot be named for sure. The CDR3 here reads CASSFSLTTDTQYF. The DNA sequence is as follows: TGTGCCAGCAGCTTTAGCCTTACGACAGATACGCAGTATTTT.